The next 2 T cell receptor beta chains were all read from a single sample in a study of blood T cell repertoires in COVID-19. The assay was immunoSEQ multiplex PCR, and TCRdb's table has in-frame clones only and misses some. Among over 120,000 clones listed, nearly 85% were seen once. The sample consisted of peripheral blood. These receptors originate from a human donor in a cohort sampled during active COVID-19.

The gene calls are TRBV5-5 and TRBJ2-7; no reliable D call. Germline V CDR1 and CDR2: SGHKS, YYEKEE (reference sequence). This CDR3 has 14 amino acids. Trimming removed 3 bases at V and 0 bases at J, with 10 bases between. Written as DNA, the CDR3 is TGTGCCAGCAGCTCTACGATAAGCTCCTACGAGCAGTACTTC. Residues: CASSSTISSYEQYF. Drawing the rest from reference TRBV5-5 and TRBJ2-7, the complete variable domain is DAGVTQSPTHLIKTRGQQVTLRCSPISGHKSVSWYQQVLGQGPQFIFQYYEKEERGRGNFPDRFSARQFPNYSSELNVNALLLGDSALYLCASSSTISSYEQYFGPGTRLTVT.

The chain employs TRBV4-2 and TRBJ2-1; a possible D gene is TRBD2 (7 bases). Germline CDR1 reads LGHNA; CDR2 reads YNFKEQ. The CDR3 contains 16 residues. The V end lost 0 bases, the J end lost 7 bases, and 16 bases lay between the germline ends. CDR3 in amino acids: CASSQEGGGRVNEQFF. The CDR3 DNA reads TGTGCCAGCAGCCAAGAGGGGGGGGGCCGGGTGAATGAGCAGTTCTTC.